The sequence of this T cell receptor beta chain was determined in a study of T cells in Graves' hyperthyroidism and ophthalmopathy. This CDR3 spans 16 amino acids. Germline V gene sequence: CDR1 SGHNT, CDR2 YENEEA. Trimming pared 1 base from V and 3 bases from J, leaving 12 bases between. TCR beta CDR3 sequences were amplified from RNA transcripts. In the first-round RT-PCR of the TCR CDR3, the HTBI primer set was used. TCRdb fed the multiplex PCR reads into MiXCR, producing one record per CDR3 protein. Of about 480,000 distinct CDR3 sequences in the sample, 13% to 15% were seen once. The receptor was derived from a woman aged 18-29 years with Graves' hyperthyroidism. Sequencing input: blood. The gene calls are TRBV11-3 and TRBJ2-2, with D tentatively TRBD1 or TRBD2 (5 bases each). Here the CDR3 reads CASSLGRDRDTGELFF. The CDR3, as DNA: TGTGCCAGCAGCTTAGGCCGGGACCGGGACACCGGGGAGCTGTTTTTT.